This T cell receptor beta chain emerged from a study of T cells in Graves' hyperthyroidism and ophthalmopathy. Germline V gene sequence: CDR1 LGHNA, CDR2 YNFKEQ. V was pared by 5 bases and J by 2 bases, with 19 bases between. The CDR3 consists of 17 residues. TCR beta CDR3 region amplification was performed from RNA transcripts. First-round RT-PCR with HTBI primers amplified the TCR CDR3 region. TCRdb passed the multiplex PCR reads through MiXCR, listing each CDR3 protein once. The data contain approximately 400,000 distinct CDR3 sequences, around 15% of them singletons. The receptor comes from a man aged 45-60 years with Graves' ophthalmopathy. The chain joins TRBV4-2 to TRBJ2-1; TRBD1 or TRBD2 may be the D gene (5 bases each). Sequencing was done on a sample of blood. CDR3 sequence (DNA): TGTGCCAGCAGCAAAGGGGAGCTAGGGGAAACCTACAATGAGCAGTTCTTC. Amino acids: CASSKGELGETYNEQFF.